Included here is one T cell receptor beta chain sequence, with context. This entry belongs to a study of blood T cell repertoires in COVID-19. Across the whole study: Acute-phase and convalescent COVID-19 samples originated in the United States, Italy and Spain. PBMCs, B-cell-depleted T cells, or T cells were the source of the cDNA or gDNA that made up the material.

Per the germline V gene, CDR1 is LGHNA and CDR2 is YSLEER. V was pared by 0 bases and J by 3 bases, with 9 bases of the junction left unmatched. The length of the CDR3 is 18 residues. Those enrolled in Seattle joined during active infection and were followed longitudinally afterward. Original processing notes: Amplified reference gene primers provided the basis for estimating nucleated cell counts. Sequencing was performed with immunoSEQ multiplex PCR; in TCRdb, only in-frame clones are kept and a portion is missing. From that table come the V and J calls and clone size; the DNA was used to work out D and trimming. The profile covers approximately 300,000 clones, with about 86% appearing a single time and around 16% taken by the ten largest.

The gene calls are TRBV4-3 and TRBJ2-2, with 8 bases fitting TRBD2. Sequencing was carried out using peripheral blood. This receptor was identified in a person aged 70 to 85 with COVID-19, enrolled during active disease. CDR3 amino acids: CASSQETGRGLDTGELFF. CDR3 DNA: TGCGCCAGCAGCCAAGAAACCGGGAGGGGATTAGACACCGGGGAGCTGTTTTTT.